The text below deals with one T cell receptor beta chain. Germline V CDR1 and CDR2: SGHTA, FQGNSA. V lost 3 bases, J lost 2 bases, and 7 bases stayed unmatched. This CDR3 is built from 16 residues. These data originate in a study of shared clonotypes between healthy human individuals. Among the donors, all were Caucasian adults who lived in Nashville, Tennessee. Researchers partitioned CD4+ cells into CD45RA+ naive and CD45RA-negative memory subsets. The data were produced by immunoSEQ multiplex PCR, yet TCRdb's version contains in-frame clones alone and is incomplete. This sample has about 2.3 million clones, with about 92% found just once.

The clonotype was recovered from a man aged 18-30 years in good health. Some clones in this sample may be carry-over from other donors' samples. The chain links TRBV7-2 to TRBJ2-5; 9 bases map to TRBD2. Specimen: naive CD4+ T cells from PBMCs. The subset: CD45RA+ positively selected. CDR3 region: CASSFEFSGGQETQYF. CDR3 sequence (DNA): TGTGCCAGCAGCTTCGAATTTAGCGGGGGACAAGAGACCCAGTACTTC.